The rows below give T cell receptor beta chains drawn from one sample of a study of human T cells and chemical hapten exposure. Each CDR3 protein is one row after TCRdb ran MiXCR on the RACE reads. The sample lists around 34,000 distinct CDR3 sequences; 6% to 7% were seen once. The starting material was whole blood, obtained in connection with sensitization to the hapten diphenylcyclopropenone (DPC). These receptor sequences come from a woman aged 25 to 39 with alopecia areata. Some clones in this sample may be carry-over from other donors' samples. Each CDR3 is given with its conserved first and last residue. Each record gives: J gene, D gene, V gene, clone size, CDR3 DNA, CDR3 protein. A D gene is named only where the DNA matches it firmly. Only part of the rows carry a size: once, few, many, or a class if the clone is expanded.

j_call: TRBJ2-6
d_call: -
v_call: TRBV6-6
clone_size: -
cdr3_nt: TGTGCCACCGTAGGACAACCTGGGGCCAACGTCCTGACTTTC
cdr3_aa: CATVGQPGANVLTF

j_call: TRBJ2-3
d_call: TRBD1
v_call: TRBV7-2
clone_size: many
cdr3_nt: TGTGCCAGCAGCCCTCGACAGGGCCCCACAGATACGCAGTATTTT
cdr3_aa: CASSPRQGPTDTQYF

j_call: TRBJ2-7
d_call: -
v_call: TRBV6-2/TRBV6-3
clone_size: -
cdr3_nt: TGTGCCAGCAGTTACAGGGGGTACTACGAGCAGTACTTC
cdr3_aa: CASSYRGYYEQYF

j_call: TRBJ2-2
d_call: -
v_call: TRBV6-1
clone_size: many
cdr3_nt: TGTGCCAGCAGCGTTACAGGGTTCACCGGGGAGCTGTTTTTT
cdr3_aa: CASSVTGFTGELFF

j_call: TRBJ1-4
d_call: -
v_call: TRBV3-1
clone_size: -
cdr3_nt: TGTGCCAGCAGCACTCCGCGACAGTATAATGAAAAACTGTTTTTT
cdr3_aa: CASSTPRQYNEKLFF

j_call: TRBJ1-2
d_call: -
v_call: TRBV19
clone_size: many
cdr3_nt: TGTGCCAGTAGTATCCTCGGACAGCCCTATGGCTACACCTTC
cdr3_aa: CASSILGQPYGYTF

j_call: TRBJ2-1
d_call: -
v_call: TRBV29-1
clone_size: many
cdr3_nt: TGCAGCGTCGCCCTTAACGGGCCATACAATGAGCAGTTCTTC
cdr3_aa: CSVALNGPYNEQFF

j_call: TRBJ2-7
d_call: TRBD1
v_call: TRBV9
clone_size: -
cdr3_nt: TGTGCCAGCAGCGCCAGACAGGGTCATGCCTACGAGCAGTACTTC
cdr3_aa: CASSARQGHAYEQYF

j_call: TRBJ2-1
d_call: -
v_call: TRBV6-2/TRBV6-3
clone_size: few
cdr3_nt: TGTGCCAGCAGTTACTCGGCACCCGGACGCAATGAGCAGTTCTTC
cdr3_aa: CASSYSAPGRNEQFF

j_call: TRBJ1-2
d_call: -
v_call: TRBV29-1
clone_size: few
cdr3_nt: TGCAGCGTTGAAGAGGGCTACACCTTC
cdr3_aa: CSVEEGYTF